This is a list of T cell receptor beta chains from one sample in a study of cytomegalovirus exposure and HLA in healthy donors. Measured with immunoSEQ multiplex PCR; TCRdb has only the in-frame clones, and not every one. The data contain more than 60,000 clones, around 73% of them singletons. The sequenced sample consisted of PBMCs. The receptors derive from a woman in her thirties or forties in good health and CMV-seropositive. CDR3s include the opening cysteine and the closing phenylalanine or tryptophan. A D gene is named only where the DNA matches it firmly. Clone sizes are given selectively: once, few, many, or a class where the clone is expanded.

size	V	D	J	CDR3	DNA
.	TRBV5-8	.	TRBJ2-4	CASSLRRENIQYF	TGTGCCAGCAGCTTGAGGAGGGAAAACATTCAGTACTTC
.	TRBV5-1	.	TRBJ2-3	CASYPAAATDTQYF	TGCGCCAGCTACCCGGCGGCCGCCACAGATACGCAGTATTTT
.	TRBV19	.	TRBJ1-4	CASSIQGNEKLFF	TGTGCCAGTAGTATACAGGGGAATGAAAAACTGTTTTTT
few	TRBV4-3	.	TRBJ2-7	CASSQDQDSNTYEQYF	TGCGCCAGCAGCCAAGATCAAGACAGCAACACCTACGAGCAGTACTTC
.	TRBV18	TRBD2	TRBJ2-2	CASSGTSGGELFF	TGTGCCAGCTCCGGGACTAGCGGAGGGGAGCTGTTTTTT
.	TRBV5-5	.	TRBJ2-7	CASSLPDTSYEQYF	TGTGCCAGCAGCTTACCCGACACGTCCTACGAGCAGTACTTC
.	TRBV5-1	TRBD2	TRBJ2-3	CASSLTSGGARDTQYF	TGCGCCAGCAGCTTGACTAGCGGGGGGGCCCGAGATACGCAGTATTTT
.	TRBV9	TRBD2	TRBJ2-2	CASSSRLAGGHLGELFF	TGTGCCAGCAGCTCTCGACTAGCGGGGGGGCATCTCGGGGAGCTGTTTTTT
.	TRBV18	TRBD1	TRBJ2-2	CASSGDRGRKDGELFF	TGTGCCAGCTCAGGCGACAGGGGGCGGAAAGACGGGGAGCTGTTTTTT
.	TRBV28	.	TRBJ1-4	CASSPPRQGSSEKLFF	TGTGCCAGCAGTCCCCCTCGGCAGGGAAGTAGTGAAAAACTGTTTTTT
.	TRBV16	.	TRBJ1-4	CASSPGEKLFF	TGTGCCAGCAGCCCAGGTGAAAAACTGTTTTTT
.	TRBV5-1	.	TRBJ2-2	CASSLREGELFF	TGCGCCAGCAGCCTTCGGGAGGGGGAGCTGTTTTTT
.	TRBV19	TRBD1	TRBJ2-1	CASSIWGQGPVEQFF	TGTGCCAGTAGTATTTGGGGACAGGGCCCCGTGGAGCAGTTCTTC